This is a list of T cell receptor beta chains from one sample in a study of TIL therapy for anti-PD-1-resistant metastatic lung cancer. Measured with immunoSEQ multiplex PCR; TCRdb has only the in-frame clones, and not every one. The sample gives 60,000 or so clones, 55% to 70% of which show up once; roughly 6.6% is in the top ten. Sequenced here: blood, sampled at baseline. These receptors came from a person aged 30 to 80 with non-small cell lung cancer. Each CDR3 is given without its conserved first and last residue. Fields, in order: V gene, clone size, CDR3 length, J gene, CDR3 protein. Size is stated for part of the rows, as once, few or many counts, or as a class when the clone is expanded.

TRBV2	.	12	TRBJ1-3	ASSEQGEGNTIY
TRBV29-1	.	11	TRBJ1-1	SAGPTRYTEAF
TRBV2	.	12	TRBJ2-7	ASSVSGTTGEQY
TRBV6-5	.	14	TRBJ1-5	ASSHSGAEGGQPQH
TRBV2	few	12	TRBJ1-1	ASRNRDRRTEAF
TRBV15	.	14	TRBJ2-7	ATSRDVGQGDHEQY
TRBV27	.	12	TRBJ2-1	ASSLQSSYNEQF
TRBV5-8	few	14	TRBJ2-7	ASSLGNRDSGLLEY
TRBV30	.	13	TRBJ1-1	AWSVLGGDRGSAF
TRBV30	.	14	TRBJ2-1	ASRAGLAGNYNEQF
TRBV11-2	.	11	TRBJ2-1	ASSPPAYNEQF
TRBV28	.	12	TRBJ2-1	ASSPGVSYNEQF
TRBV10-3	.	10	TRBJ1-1	AILAQNTEAF
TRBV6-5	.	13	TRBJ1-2	ASYQRSGQGHGYT
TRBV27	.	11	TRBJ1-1	ASSLEGNTEAF
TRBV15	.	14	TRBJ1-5	ATSRTGQLNNQPQH
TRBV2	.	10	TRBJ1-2	ASRRDGLSYT
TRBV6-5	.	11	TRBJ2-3	AVLAESTDTQY
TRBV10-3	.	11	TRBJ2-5	AIGGQIQETQY
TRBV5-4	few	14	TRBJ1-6	ASSLGVLDRDSPLH
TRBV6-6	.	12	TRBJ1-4	ASSPGGGREKLF
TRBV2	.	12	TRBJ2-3	AGAEGFATDTQY
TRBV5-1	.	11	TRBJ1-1	ASFDTAGTEAF
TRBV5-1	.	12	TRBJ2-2	ASSFVGAGGELF
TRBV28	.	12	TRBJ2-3	ASRETGGTDTQY
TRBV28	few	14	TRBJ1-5	ASSLPLDRIDQPQH
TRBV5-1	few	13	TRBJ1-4	ASSLVGTGPEKLF
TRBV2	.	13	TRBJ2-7	ASSRSGSLSYEQY
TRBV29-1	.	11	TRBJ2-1	SVAPNRGSEQF
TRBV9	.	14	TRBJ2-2	ASSSRGSGFTGELF
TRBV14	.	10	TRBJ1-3	ASSQVDYTIY
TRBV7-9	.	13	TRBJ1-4	ASSVRTGGVEKLF